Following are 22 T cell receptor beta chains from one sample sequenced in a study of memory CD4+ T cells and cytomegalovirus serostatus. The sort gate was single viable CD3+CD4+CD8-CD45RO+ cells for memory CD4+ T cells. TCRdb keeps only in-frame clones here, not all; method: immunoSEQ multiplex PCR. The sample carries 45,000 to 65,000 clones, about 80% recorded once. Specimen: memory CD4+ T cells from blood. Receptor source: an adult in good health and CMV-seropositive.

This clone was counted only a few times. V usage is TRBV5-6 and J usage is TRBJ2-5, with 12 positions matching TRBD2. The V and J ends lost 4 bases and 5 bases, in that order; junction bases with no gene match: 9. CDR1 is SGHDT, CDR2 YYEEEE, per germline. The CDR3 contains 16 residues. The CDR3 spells CASSARTSGMVETQYF. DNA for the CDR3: TGTGCCAGCAGCGCACGGACTAGCGGGATGGTGGAGACCCAGTACTTC. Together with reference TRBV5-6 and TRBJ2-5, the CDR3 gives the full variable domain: DAGVTQSPTHLIKTRGQQVTLRCSPKSGHDTVSWYQQALGQGPQFIFQYYEEEERQRGNFPDRFSGHQFPNYSSELNVNALLLGDSALYLCASSARTSGMVETQYFGPGTRLLVL.

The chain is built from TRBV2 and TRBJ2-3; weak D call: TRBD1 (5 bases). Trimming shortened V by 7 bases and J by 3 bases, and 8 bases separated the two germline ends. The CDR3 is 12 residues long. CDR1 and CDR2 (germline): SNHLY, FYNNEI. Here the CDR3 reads CASTRTTDTQYF. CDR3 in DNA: TGTGCCAGCACCCGGACAACAGATACGCAGTATTTT.

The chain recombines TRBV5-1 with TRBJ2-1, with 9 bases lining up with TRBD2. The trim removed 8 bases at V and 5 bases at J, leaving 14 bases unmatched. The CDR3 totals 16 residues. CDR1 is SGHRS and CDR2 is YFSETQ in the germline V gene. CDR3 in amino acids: CASSATSGRLNNEQFF. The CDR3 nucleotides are TGCGCCAGTTCCGCCACCAGCGGGAGGTTGAACAATGAGCAGTTCTTC.

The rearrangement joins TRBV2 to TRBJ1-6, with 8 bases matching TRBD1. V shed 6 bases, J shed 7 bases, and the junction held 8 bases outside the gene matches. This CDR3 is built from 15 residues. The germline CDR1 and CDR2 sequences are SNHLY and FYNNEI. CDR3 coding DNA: TGTGCCAGCAGGTCAGGGGCAGGGGGCAATTCACCCCTCCACTTT. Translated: CASRSGAGGNSPLHF.

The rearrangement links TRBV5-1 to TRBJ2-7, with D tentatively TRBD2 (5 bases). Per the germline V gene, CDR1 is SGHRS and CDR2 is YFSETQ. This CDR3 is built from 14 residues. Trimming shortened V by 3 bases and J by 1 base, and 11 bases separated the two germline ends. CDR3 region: CASSSDSLSYEQYF. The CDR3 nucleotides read TGCGCCAGCAGCTCGGACTCATTATCCTACGAGCAGTACTTC.

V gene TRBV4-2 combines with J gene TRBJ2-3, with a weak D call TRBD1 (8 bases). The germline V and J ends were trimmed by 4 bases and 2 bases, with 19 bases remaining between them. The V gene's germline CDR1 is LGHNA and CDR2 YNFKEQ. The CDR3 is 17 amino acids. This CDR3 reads CASSPSTGGGDTDTQYF. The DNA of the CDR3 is TGTGCCAGCAGCCCTTCTACAGGGGGAGGGGACACAGATACGCAGTATTTT.

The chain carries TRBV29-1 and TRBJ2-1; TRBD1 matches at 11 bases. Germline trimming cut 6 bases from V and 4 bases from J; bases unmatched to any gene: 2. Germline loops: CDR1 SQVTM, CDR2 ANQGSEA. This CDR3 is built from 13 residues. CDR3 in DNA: TGCAGCGTCTGGGACAGGGGGTACAATGAGCAGTTCTTC. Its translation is CSVWDRGYNEQFF.

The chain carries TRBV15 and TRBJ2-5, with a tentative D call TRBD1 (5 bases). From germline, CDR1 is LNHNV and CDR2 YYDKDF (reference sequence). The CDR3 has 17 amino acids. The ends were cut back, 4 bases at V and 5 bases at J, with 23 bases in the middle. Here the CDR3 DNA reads TGTGCCACCAGCATAAGACAGCGCCTTACCGCCAAGGAGACCCAGTACTTC. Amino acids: CATSIRQRLTAKETQYF.

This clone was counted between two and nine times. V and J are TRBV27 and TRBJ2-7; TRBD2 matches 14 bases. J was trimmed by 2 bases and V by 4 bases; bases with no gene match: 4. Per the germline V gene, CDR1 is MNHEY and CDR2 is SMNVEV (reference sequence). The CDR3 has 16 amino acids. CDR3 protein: CASSSGLAGGTYEQYF. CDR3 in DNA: TGTGCCAGCAGTTCCGGACTAGCGGGAGGAACCTACGAGCAGTACTTC.

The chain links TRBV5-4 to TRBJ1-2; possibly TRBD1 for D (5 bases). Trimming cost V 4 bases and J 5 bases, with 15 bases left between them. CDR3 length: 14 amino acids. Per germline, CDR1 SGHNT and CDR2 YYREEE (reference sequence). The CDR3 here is CASSHRDVKYGYTF. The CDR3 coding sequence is TGTGCCAGCAGCCACCGGGACGTTAAATATGGCTACACCTTC.

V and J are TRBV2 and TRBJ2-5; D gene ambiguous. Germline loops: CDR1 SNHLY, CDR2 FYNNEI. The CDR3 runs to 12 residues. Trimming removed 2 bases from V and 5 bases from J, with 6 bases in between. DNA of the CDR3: TGTGCCAGCAGTGAATCTGTGGAGACCCAGTACTTC. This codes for CASSESVETQYF.

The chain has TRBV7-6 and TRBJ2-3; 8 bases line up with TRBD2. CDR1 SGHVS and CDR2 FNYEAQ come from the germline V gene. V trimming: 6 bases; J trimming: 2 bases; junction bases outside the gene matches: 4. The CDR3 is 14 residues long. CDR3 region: CASRQAGDTDTQYF. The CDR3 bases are TGTGCCAGCAGACAAGCGGGGGACACAGATACGCAGTATTTT. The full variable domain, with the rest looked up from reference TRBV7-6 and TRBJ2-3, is GAGVSQSPRYKVTKRGQDVALRCDPISGHVSLYWYRQALGQGPEFLTYFNYEAQQDKSGLPNDRFSAERPEGSISTLTIQRTEQRDSAMYRCASRQAGDTDTQYFGPGTRLTVL.

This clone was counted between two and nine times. CDR3 DNA: TGTGCCAGCAGCTTAATGGGACAGGGGAGAGGCTACACCTTC. Protein sequence: CASSLMGQGRGYTF. The chain carries TRBV7-2 and TRBJ1-2, with 10 nucleotides matching TRBD1. The CDR3 covers 14 residues. The trim removed 2 bases at V and 8 bases at J, leaving 5 bases unmatched. Germline V lookup: CDR1 SGHTA, CDR2 FQGNSA.

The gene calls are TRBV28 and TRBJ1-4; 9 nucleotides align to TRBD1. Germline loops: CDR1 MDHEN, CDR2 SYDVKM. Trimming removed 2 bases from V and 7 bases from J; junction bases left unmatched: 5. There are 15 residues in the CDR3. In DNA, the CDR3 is TGTGCCAGCAGTTTACCACAGGGGGCCAGTGAAAAACTGTTTTTT. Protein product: CASSLPQGASEKLFF.

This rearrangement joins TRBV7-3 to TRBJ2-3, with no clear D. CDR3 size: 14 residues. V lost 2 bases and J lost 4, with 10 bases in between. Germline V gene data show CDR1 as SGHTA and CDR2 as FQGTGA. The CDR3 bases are TGTGCCAGCAGCTTAGGTGGTCCATCAGATACGCAGTATTTT. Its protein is CASSLGGPSDTQYF.

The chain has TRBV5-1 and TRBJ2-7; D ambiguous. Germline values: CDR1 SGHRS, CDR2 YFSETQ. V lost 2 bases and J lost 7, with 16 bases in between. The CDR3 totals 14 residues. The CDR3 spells CASSLDRHLSEQYF. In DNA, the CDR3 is TGCGCCAGCAGCTTAGACCGCCACCTCTCTGAGCAGTACTTC.

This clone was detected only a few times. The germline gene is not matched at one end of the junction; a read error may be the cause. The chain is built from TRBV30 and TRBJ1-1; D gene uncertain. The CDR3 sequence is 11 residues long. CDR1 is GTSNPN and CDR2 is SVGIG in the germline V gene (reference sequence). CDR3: CAWSGNAEAFF. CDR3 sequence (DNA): TGTGCCTGGAGTGGGAACGCTGAAGCTTTCTTT.

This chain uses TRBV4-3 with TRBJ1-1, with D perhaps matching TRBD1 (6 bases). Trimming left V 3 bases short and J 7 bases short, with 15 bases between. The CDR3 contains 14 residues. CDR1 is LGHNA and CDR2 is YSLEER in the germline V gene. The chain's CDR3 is CASSHQGTSIEAFF. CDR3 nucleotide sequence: TGCGCCAGCAGCCACCAGGGGACATCGATTGAAGCTTTCTTT.

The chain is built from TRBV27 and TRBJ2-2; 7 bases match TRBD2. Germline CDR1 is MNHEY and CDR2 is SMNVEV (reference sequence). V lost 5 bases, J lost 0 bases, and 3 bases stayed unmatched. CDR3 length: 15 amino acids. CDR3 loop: CASSGLAANTGELFF. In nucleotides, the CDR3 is TGTGCCAGCAGTGGGCTAGCGGCGAACACCGGGGAGCTGTTTTTT.

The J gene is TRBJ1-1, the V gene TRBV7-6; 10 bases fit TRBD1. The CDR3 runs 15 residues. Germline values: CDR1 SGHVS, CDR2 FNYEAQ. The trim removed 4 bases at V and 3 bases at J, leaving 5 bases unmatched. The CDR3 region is CASSSGQGGHTEAFF. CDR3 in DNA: TGTGCCAGCAGCTCCGGACAGGGGGGACACACTGAAGCTTTCTTT.

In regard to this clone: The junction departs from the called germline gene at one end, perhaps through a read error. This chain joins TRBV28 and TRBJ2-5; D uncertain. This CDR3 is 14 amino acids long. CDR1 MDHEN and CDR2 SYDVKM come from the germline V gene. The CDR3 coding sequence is TGTGTCAGCAGTCCCGTACTGCTCCAAGAGACCCAGTACTTC. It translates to CVSSPVLLQETQYF.

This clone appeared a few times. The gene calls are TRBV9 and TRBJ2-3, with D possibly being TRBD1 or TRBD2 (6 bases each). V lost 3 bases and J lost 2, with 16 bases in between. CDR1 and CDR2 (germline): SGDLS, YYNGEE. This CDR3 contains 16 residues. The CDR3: CASSGSTRGPTDTQYF. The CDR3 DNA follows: TGTGCCAGCAGCGGTTCGACCCGGGGGCCCACAGATACGCAGTATTTT.